This T cell receptor beta chain is from a study of blood T cell repertoires in COVID-19. Cohort placement rested on clinical history that participants reported themselves. The V gene's germline CDR1 is SGHRS and CDR2 YFSETQ. This CDR3 spans 15 amino acids. The V gene lost 0 bases and the J gene lost 5 bases, with 13 bases spanning the gap. Methods used by the authors: Estimation of nucleated cell counts was performed using reference gene primer amplification. Some clones are missing from TCRdb's copy, which holds only in-frame ones; the method was immunoSEQ multiplex PCR. That table is the source of V, J and clone size, and D and trimming were worked out from the DNA. The sample contains approximately 180,000 clones, approximately 82% of which appear only once.

Sequencing input: PBMCs or T cells enriched from blood (not recorded which). J is TRBJ2-3 and V is TRBV5-1; the D gene is possibly TRBD1 (5 bases). The TCR was taken from a woman in her forties or fifties who had recovered from COVID-19. The CDR3: CASSLGQGILDTQYF. The CDR3 DNA follows: TGCGCCAGCAGCTTGGGGCAGGGTATTTTAGATACGCAGTATTTT.